This T cell receptor (beta chain) was retrieved from a study of shared clonotypes between healthy human individuals. Deep-level assay runs were performed. Profiling relied on immunoSEQ multiplex PCR, and the TCRdb table lists in-frame clones only, not all of them. The repertoire consists of some 1,100,000 clones, with 75% to 80% occurring once and the leading ten covering about 0.52%. V lost 2 bases and J 5 bases, leaving 9 bases between the germline ends. The CDR3 is 13 residues long. Germline lookup yields CDR1 MNHEY and CDR2 SVGAGI. Naive CD4+ cells were CD45RA-selected; the remaining cells were memory. Study findings and constraints: Non-shared clonotypes had lower generation probabilities than those shared by all four donors.

This clone was seen at least ten times. Its specificity is not known. This TCR was recovered from a man younger than 35 in good health. Some clones in this sample may be carry-over from other donors' samples. The chain has TRBV6-5 and TRBJ1-2; D remains ambiguous. The sequenced sample was memory CD4+ T cells from PBMCs. As to subset: CD45RA-negative fraction. As DNA, the CDR3 is TGTGCCAGCAGTTACCTCGGGGAGTATGGCTACACCTTC. It encodes CASSYLGEYGYTF.